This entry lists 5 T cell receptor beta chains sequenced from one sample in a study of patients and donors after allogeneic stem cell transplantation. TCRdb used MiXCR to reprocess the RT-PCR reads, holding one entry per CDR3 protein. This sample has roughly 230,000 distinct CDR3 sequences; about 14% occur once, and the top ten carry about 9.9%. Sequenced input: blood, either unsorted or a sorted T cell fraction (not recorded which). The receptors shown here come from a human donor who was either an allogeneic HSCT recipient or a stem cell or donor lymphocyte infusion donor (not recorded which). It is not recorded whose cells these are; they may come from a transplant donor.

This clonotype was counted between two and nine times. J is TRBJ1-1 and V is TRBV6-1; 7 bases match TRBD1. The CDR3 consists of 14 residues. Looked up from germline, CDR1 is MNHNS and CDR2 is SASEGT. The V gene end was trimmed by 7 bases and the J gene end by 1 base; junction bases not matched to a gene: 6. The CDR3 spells CASTSSGGNTEAFF. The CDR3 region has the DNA TGTGCCAGCACCTCATCAGGGGGGAACACTGAAGCTTTCTTT.

The CDR3: CASSPPLGAGGRGTDTQYF. CDR3 coding DNA: TGTGCCAGCAGCCCCCCCCTCGGAGCGGGGGGGCGGGGCACAGATACGCAGTATTTT. The chain combines TRBV11-2 with TRBJ2-3; 10 nucleotides line up with TRBD2. Germline V gene lookup returns CDR1 SGHAT and CDR2 FQNNGV. CDR3 length: 19 amino acids. Trimming at V came to 5 bases and at J to 1 base, leaving 15 bases not matched to a gene. Complete variable domain (other parts from reference TRBV11-2 and TRBJ2-3): EAGVAQSPRYKIIEKRQSVAFWCNPISGHATLYWYQQILGQGPKLLIQFQNNGVVDDSQLPKDRFSAERLKGVDSTLKIQPAKLEDSAVYLCASSPPLGAGGRGTDTQYFGPGTRLTVL.

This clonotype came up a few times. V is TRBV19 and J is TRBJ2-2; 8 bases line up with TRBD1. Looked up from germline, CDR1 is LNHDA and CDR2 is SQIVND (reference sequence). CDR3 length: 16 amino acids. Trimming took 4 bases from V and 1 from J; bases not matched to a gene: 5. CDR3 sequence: CASSTLDRGNTGELFF. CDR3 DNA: TGTGCCAGTAGTACCCTCGACAGGGGGAACACCGGGGAGCTGTTTTTT.

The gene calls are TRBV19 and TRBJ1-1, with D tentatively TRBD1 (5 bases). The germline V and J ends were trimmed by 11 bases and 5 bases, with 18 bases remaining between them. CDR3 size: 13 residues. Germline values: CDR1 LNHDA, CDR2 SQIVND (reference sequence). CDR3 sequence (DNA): TGTGCCTCGGCTGGCAGGGCAAAAACTGAAGCTTTCTTT. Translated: CASAGRAKTEAFF.

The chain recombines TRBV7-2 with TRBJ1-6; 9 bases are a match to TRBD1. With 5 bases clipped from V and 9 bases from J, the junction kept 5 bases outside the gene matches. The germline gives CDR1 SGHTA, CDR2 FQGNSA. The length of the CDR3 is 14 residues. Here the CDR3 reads CASSLQGAPSPLHF. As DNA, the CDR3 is TGTGCCAGCAGCCTACAGGGGGCGCCTTCACCCCTCCACTTT.